This T cell receptor (beta chain) was recorded in a study of blood T cell repertoires in COVID-19. Study context: T cells, B-cell-depleted T cells, or PBMCs provided the cDNA or gDNA that served as material.

Using immunoSEQ multiplex PCR, the repertoire was profiled, and TCRdb retains in-frame clones only, with some absent. The sample has a few hundred thousand clones; 75% to 90% are singletons. The CDR3 covers 18 residues. V lost 1 base and J lost 4, with 23 bases in between. Germline CDR1 is MGHRA and CDR2 is YSYEKL. In assigning cohorts, the study relied on participant-reported clinical history. Among Cohort 3 donors, those recovered had two negative PCRs, clearance, or symptom resolution. The genes are TRBV4-1 and TRBJ2-7; the D gene is possibly TRBD2 (6 bases). Sequences were obtained from PBMCs or T cells enriched from blood (not recorded which). This receptor was taken from a man aged 25-45 years who had recovered from COVID-19. The CDR3 DNA reads as TGCGCCAGCAGCCAAGTTTTATTGCGGACTACCAAATATTACGAGCAGTACTTC. Its protein product is CASSQVLLRTTKYYEQYF.